This T cell receptor (beta chain) was recovered during a study of blood T cell repertoires in COVID-19. Using immunoSEQ multiplex PCR, the repertoire was profiled, and TCRdb retains in-frame clones only, with some absent. The sample yields 130,000 to 150,000 clones, approximately 90% seen once. V was clipped by 6 bases and J by 5 bases; unmatched bases: 10. Germline V lookup: CDR1 GTSNPN, CDR2 SVGIG (reference sequence). The CDR3 extends over 15 amino acids. The receptor was isolated from a human donor in a cohort sampled during active COVID-19. The chain links TRBV30 to TRBJ2-1; 10 positions agree with TRBD1. Sequences were obtained from peripheral blood. In nucleotides, the CDR3 is TGTGCCTGCCGTCCCGGGACAGGGGTTAACAATGAGCAGTTCTTC. This translates into CACRPGTGVNNEQFF.